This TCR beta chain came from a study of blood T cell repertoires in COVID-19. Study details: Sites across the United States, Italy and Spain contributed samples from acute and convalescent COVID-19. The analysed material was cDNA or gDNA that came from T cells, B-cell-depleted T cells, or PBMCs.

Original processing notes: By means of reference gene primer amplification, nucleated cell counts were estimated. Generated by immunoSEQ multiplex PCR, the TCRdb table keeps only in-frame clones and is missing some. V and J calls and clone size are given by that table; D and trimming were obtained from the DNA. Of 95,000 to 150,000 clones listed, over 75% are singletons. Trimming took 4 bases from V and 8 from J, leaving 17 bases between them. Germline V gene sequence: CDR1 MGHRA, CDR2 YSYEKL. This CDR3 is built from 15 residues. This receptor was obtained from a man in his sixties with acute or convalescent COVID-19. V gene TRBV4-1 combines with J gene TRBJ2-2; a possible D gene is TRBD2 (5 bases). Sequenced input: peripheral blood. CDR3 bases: TGCGCCAGCAGCCGTTACTTCACTAGGAGTGGGGAGCTGTTTTTT. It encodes CASSRYFTRSGELFF.